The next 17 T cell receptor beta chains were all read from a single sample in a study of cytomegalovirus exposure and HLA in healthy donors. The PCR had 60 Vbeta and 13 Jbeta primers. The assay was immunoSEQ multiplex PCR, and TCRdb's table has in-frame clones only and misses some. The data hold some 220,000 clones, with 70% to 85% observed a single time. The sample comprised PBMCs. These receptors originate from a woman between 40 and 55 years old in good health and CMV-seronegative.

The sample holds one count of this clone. The CDR3: CASSVIYGYTF. For the CDR3, the DNA is TGTGCCAGCAGTGTCATCTATGGCTACACCTTC. The chain combines TRBV2 with TRBJ1-2, with D unclear. The germline V and J ends were trimmed by 4 bases and 4 bases, with 4 bases remaining between them. Germline values: CDR1 SNHLY, CDR2 FYNNEI. The CDR3 loop spans 11 amino acids.

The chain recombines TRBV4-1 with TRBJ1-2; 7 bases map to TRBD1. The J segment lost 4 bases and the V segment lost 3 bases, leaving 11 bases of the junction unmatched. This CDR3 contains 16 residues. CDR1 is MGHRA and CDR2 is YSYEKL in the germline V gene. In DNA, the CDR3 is TGCGCCAGCAGCCACCCCGGGACAGACCTACTCTATGGCTACACCTTC. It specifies CASSHPGTDLLYGYTF.

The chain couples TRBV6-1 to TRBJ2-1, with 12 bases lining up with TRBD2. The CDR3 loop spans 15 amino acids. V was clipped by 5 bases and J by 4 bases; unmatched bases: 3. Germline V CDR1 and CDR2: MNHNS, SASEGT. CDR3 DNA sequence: TGTGCCAGCAGTCTAGCGGGGGGGCCTTACAATGAGCAGTTCTTC. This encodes CASSLAGGPYNEQFF.

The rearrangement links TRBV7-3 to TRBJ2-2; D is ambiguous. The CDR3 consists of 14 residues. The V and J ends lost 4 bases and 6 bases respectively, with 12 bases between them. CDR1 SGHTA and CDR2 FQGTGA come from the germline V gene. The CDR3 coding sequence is TGTGCCAGCAGCTCCCCCGCGGATGCCGGGGAGCTGTTTTTT. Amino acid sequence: CASSSPADAGELFF.

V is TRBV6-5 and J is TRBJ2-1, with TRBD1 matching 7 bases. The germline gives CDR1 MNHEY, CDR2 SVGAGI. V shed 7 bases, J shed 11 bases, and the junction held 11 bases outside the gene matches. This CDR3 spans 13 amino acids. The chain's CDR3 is CASTKYRGYKQFF. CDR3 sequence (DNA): TGTGCCAGCACCAAATACAGGGGTTATAAGCAGTTCTTC.

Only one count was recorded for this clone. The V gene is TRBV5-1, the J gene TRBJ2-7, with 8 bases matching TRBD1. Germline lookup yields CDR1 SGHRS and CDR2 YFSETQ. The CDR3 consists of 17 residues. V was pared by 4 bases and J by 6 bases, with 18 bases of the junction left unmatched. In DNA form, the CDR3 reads TGCGCCAGCAGCCTGTCGACAGCAAGTGGACAGGGCCTCGAGCAGTACTTC. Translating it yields CASSLSTASGQGLEQYF.

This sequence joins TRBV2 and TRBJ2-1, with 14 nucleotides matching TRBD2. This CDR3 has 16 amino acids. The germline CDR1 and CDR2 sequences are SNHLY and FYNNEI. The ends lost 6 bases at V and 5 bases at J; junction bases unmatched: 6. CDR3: CASRETSGGADNEQFF. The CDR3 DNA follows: TGTGCCAGCAGGGAGACTAGCGGGGGGGCCGACAATGAGCAGTTCTTC.

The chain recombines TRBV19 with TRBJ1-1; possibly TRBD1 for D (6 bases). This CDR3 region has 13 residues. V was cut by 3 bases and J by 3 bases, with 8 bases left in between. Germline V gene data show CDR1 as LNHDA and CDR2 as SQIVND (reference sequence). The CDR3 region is CASSIYRDTEAFF. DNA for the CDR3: TGTGCCAGTAGTATTTACAGGGACACTGAAGCTTTCTTT.

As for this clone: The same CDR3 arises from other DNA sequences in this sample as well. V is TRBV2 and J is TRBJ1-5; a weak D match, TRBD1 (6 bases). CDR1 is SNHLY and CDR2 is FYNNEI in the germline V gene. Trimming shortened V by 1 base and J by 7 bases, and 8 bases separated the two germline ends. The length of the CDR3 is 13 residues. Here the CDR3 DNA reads TGTGCCAGCAGTGAAGACAGGGTGCAGCCCCAGCATTTT. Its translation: CASSEDRVQPQHF. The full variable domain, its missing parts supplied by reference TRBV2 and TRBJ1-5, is EPEVTQTPSHQVTQMGQEVILRCVPISNHLYFYWYRQILGQKVEFLVSFYNNEISEKSEIFDDQFSVERPDGSNFTLKIRSTKLEDSAMYFCASSEDRVQPQHFGDGTRLSIL.

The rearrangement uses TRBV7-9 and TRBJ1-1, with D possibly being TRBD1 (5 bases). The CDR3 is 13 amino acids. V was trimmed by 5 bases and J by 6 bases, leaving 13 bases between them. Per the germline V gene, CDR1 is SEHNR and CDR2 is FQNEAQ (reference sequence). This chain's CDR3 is CASSLNRQAEAFF. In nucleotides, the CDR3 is TGTGCCAGCAGCCTAAACAGGCAGGCTGAAGCTTTCTTT.

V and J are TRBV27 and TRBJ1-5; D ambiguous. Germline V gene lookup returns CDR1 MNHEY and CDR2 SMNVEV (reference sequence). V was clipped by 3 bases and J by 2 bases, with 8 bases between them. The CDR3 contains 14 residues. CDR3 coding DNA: TGTGCCAGCAGTTTCAGCGACGGCAATCAGCCCCAGCATTTT. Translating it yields CASSFSDGNQPQHF.

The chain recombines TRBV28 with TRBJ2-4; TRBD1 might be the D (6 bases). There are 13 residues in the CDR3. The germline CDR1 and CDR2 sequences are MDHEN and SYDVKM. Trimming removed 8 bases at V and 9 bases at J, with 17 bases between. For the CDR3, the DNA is TGTGCCAGCGGGTGGGGGCGCGGCGGCATTCAGTACTTC. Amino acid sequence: CASGWGRGGIQYF.

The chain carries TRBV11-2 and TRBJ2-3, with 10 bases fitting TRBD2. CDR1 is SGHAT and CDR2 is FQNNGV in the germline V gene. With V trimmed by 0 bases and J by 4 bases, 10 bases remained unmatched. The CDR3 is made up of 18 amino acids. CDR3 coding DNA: TGTGCCAGCAGCTTAGATGCGGAACTAGCGGGGATGGCAGATACGCAGTATTTT. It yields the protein CASSLDAELAGMADTQYF. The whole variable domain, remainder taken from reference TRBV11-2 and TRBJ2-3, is EAGVAQSPRYKIIEKRQSVAFWCNPISGHATLYWYQQILGQGPKLLIQFQNNGVVDDSQLPKDRFSAERLKGVDSTLKIQPAKLEDSAVYLCASSLDAELAGMADTQYFGPGTRLTVL.

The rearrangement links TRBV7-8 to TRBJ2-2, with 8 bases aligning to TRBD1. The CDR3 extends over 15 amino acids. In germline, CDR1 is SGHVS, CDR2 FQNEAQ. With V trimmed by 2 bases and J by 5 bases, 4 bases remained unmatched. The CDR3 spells CASSLRQGRTGELFF. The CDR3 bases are TGTGCCAGCAGCTTAAGACAGGGGCGGACCGGGGAGCTGTTTTTT. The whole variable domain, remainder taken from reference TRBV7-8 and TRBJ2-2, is GAGVSQSPRYKVAKRGQDVALRCDPISGHVSLFWYQQALGQGPEFLTYFQNEAQLDKSGLPSDRFFAERPEGSVSTLKIQRTQQEDSAVYLCASSLRQGRTGELFFGEGSRLTVL.

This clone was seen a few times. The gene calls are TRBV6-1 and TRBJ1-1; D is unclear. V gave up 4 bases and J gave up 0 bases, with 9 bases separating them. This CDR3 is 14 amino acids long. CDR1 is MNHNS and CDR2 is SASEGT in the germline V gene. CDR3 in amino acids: CASSGAAMNTEAFF. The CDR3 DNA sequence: TGTGCCAGCAGTGGGGCAGCCATGAACACTGAAGCTTTCTTT.

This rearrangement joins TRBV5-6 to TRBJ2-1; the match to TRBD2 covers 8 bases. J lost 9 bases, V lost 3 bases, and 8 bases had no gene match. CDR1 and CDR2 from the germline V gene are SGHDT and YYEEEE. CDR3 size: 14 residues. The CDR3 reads CASSSSSGGGEQFF. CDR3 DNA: TGTGCCAGCAGCTCTTCGTCCGGGGGGGGTGAGCAGTTCTTC.

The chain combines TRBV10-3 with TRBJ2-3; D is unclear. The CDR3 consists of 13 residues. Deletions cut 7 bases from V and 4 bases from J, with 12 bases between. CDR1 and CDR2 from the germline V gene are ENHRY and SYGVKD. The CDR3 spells CAIKDSLSDTQYF. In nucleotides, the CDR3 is TGTGCCATCAAGGATAGCCTCTCAGATACGCAGTATTTT.